This T cell receptor (beta chain) was documented in a study of blood T cell repertoires in COVID-19. Study information: From the United States, Italy and Spain came samples of acute and convalescent COVID-19. Nucleic acid was either cDNA or gDNA, and it came from T cells, B-cell-depleted T cells, or PBMCs.

In the study's own analysis: Quantification of nucleated cells was approximated via reference gene primer amplification. Libraries were prepared by immunoSEQ multiplex PCR; TCRdb keeps only in-frame clonotypes and omits some of them. V and J calls plus clone size are reproduced from that table; the DNA served to infer D and trimming. Here the sample spans tens of thousands of clones, roughly nine tenths being singletons. The CDR3 runs to 11 residues. From germline, CDR1 is DFQATT and CDR2 SNEGSKA (reference sequence). With 5 bases removed from V and 8 bases from J, the gap between germline ends came to 11 bases.

The sample consisted of peripheral blood. V usage is TRBV20-1 and J usage is TRBJ2-3; D remains unclear. This receptor was taken from a young man with acute or convalescent COVID-19. CDR3 protein: CSAAIASTQYF. DNA of the CDR3: TGCAGTGCTGCCATAGCCAGTACGCAGTATTTT.